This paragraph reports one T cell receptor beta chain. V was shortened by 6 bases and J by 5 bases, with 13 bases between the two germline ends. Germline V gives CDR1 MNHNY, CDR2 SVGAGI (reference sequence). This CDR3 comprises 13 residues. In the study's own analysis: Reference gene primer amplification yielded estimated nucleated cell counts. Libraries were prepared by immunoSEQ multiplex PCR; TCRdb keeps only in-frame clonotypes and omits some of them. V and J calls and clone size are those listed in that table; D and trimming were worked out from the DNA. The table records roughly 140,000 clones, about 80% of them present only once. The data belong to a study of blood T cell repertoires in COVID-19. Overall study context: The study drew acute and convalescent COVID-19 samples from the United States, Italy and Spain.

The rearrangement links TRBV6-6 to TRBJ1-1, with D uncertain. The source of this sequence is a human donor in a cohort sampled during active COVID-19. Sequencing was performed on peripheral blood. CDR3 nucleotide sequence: TGTGCCAGCAGGGGGAGCATGCAGACTGAAGCTTTCTTT. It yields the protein CASRGSMQTEAFF.